This T cell receptor (beta chain) was recovered during a study of blood T cell repertoires in COVID-19. Across the whole study: Collection of acute and convalescent COVID-19 samples took place in the United States, Italy and Spain.

V lost 3 bases and J lost 7, with 18 bases in between. Germline V gene lookup returns CDR1 SGHNT and CDR2 YYREEE (reference sequence). CDR3 length: 15 amino acids. Contact with a PCR-confirmed or clinician-diagnosed COVID-19 case occurred within 2 weeks of entry. Produced via immunoSEQ multiplex PCR; TCRdb's table is partial and in-frame only. The repertoire holds approximately 380,000 clones, with about nine tenths as singletons. This receptor was identified in a woman aged 40 to 49 who had been exposed to COVID-19. The sequenced sample consisted of PBMCs or T cells enriched from blood (not recorded which). The J gene is TRBJ2-3, the V gene TRBV5-4; weak D call: TRBD1 (6 bases). Here the CDR3 DNA reads TGTGCCAGCAGCTCCTCCGGGACATCAATCAATACGCAGTATTTT. Protein sequence: CASSSSGTSINTQYF.